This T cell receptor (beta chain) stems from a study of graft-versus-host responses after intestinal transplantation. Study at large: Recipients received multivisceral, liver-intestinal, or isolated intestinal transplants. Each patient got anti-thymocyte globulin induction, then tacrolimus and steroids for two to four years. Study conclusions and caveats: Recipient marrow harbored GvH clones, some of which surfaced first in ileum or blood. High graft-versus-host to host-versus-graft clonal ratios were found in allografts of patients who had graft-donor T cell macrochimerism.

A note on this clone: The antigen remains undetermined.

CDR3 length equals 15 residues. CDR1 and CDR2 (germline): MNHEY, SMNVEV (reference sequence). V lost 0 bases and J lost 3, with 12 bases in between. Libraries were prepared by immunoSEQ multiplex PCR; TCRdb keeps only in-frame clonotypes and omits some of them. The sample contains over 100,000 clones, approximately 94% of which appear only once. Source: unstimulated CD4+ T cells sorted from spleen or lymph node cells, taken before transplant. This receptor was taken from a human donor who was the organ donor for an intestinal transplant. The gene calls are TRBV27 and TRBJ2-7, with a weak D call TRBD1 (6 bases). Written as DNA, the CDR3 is TGTGCCAGCAGTTTATCTACAGGGTCCTTCTACGAGCAGTACTTC. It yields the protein CASSLSTGSFYEQYF.